This passage covers 30 T cell receptor beta chains from one sample sequenced in a study of cytomegalovirus exposure and HLA in healthy donors. Both 60 Vbeta primers and 13 Jbeta primers went into the PCR. Clones were read by immunoSEQ multiplex PCR, and TCRdb kept only the in-frame ones, dropping some. This table holds 95,000 to 120,000 clones, 65% to 85% found once. Specimen: PBMCs. These receptors were taken from a woman in her late teens or twenties in good health and CMV-seronegative.

This chain links TRBV4-2 with TRBJ2-3; D is ambiguous. CDR1 LGHNA and CDR2 YNFKEQ come from the germline V gene. This CDR3 spans 16 amino acids. With 0 bases removed from V and 0 bases from J, the gap between germline ends came to 10 bases. The CDR3, as DNA: TGTGCCAGCAGCCAAGATCACTGGTCTAGCACAGATACGCAGTATTTT. This sequence encodes CASSQDHWSSTDTQYF.

The chain links TRBV27 to TRBJ2-2, with 11 bases identical to TRBD1. Losses at the gene ends were 6 bases for V and 4 bases for J; bases not matched to a gene: 19. CDR3 length: 20 amino acids. CDR1 is MNHEY, CDR2 SMNVEV, per germline (reference sequence). The CDR3: CASRSPLRTGGPRATGELFF. CDR3 DNA sequence: TGTGCCAGCAGAAGCCCCCTCCGGACAGGGGGCCCCCGGGCCACCGGGGAGCTGTTTTTT.

The chain recombines TRBV2 with TRBJ1-5; 8 bases match TRBD1. The CDR3 consists of 19 residues. Trimming removed 8 bases from V and 0 bases from J; junction bases left unmatched: 18. CDR1 is SNHLY, CDR2 FYNNEI, per germline. CDR3 DNA sequence: TGTGCCAGCGCGGGTAGGACAGGGCGTTCGGATTATAGCAATCAGCCCCAGCATTTT. Translation: CASAGRTGRSDYSNQPQHF.

The chain has TRBV28 and TRBJ1-4; D unclear. From germline, CDR1 is MDHEN and CDR2 SYDVKM. CDR3 size: 12 residues. The V and J ends lost 5 bases and 5 bases respectively, with 6 bases between them. CDR3 DNA: TGTGCCAGCAGTAACAGCAATGAAAAACTGTTTTTT. Its translation: CASSNSNEKLFF.

V and J are TRBV9 and TRBJ1-5; weak D call: TRBD1 (5 bases). The germline gives CDR1 SGDLS, CDR2 YYNGEE. The CDR3 spans 14 residues. V lost 4 bases, J lost 8 bases, and 16 bases lay in between. CDR3 amino acids: CASSLTDGLEPQHF. The CDR3, as DNA: TGTGCCAGCAGCTTGACAGACGGCCTGGAGCCCCAGCATTTT.

The chain has TRBV6-5 and TRBJ2-1; 8 nucleotides match TRBD2. The length of the CDR3 is 14 residues. V was clipped by 2 bases and J by 10 bases; unmatched bases: 7. The germline CDR1 and CDR2 sequences are MNHEY and SVGAGI. The CDR3 is CASSYMAGGGEQFF. The CDR3 DNA follows: TGTGCCAGCAGTTACATGGCGGGAGGAGGCGAGCAGTTCTTC.

The rearrangement joins TRBV27 to TRBJ1-2, with 9 bases identical to TRBD1. The V gene's germline CDR1 is MNHEY and CDR2 SMNVEV (reference sequence). Trimming took 5 bases from V and 5 from J; bases not matched to a gene: 9. The length of the CDR3 is 15 residues. CDR3 in DNA: TGTGCCAGCAGTGTCGGTACAGGGGGCGCGTATGGCTACACCTTC. Amino acids: CASSVGTGGAYGYTF.

The chain recombines TRBV9 with TRBJ1-1, with 7 bases fitting TRBD1. Looked up from germline, CDR1 is SGDLS and CDR2 is YYNGEE. This CDR3 contains 15 residues. V was pared by 4 bases and J by 2 bases, with 8 bases of the junction left unmatched. The CDR3 region has the DNA TGTGCCAGCAGCACGGGGACAGATCTTAACACTGAAGCTTTCTTT. This translates into CASSTGTDLNTEAFF.

This clone has only one observation. The CDR3 DNA sequence: TGTGCCAGTAAGGGAGGGGCCCCGGGGGAGACTGAAGCTTTCTTT. It yields the protein CASKGGAPGETEAFF. The chain has TRBV19 and TRBJ1-1; D perhaps matches TRBD1 (5 bases). This CDR3 is 15 amino acids long. Trimming stripped 7 bases from V and 5 bases from J, with 20 bases between. Germline CDR1 is LNHDA and CDR2 is SQIVND (reference sequence).

On this clone: The sample carries other DNA sequences with the same CDR3. The chain combines TRBV7-9 with TRBJ2-5; TRBD2 aligns across 7 bases. After removal of 1 base from V and 2 bases from J, the junction contained 4 bases not matched to a gene. Germline CDR1 is SEHNR and CDR2 is FQNEAQ (reference sequence). The CDR3 covers 15 residues. CDR3 sequence (DNA): TGTGCCAGCAGCTTAGTCGGGGGAGGGCAAGAGACCCAGTACTTC. Amino acids: CASSLVGGGQETQYF.

The chain recombines TRBV19 with TRBJ1-1; D gene unclear. Trimming stripped 3 bases from V and 0 bases from J, with 5 bases between. The germline CDR1 and CDR2 sequences are LNHDA and SQIVND (reference sequence). The CDR3 totals 13 residues. The CDR3 region has the DNA TGTGCCAGTAGTATCGCTATGAACACTGAAGCTTTCTTT. It encodes CASSIAMNTEAFF.

The chain couples TRBV7-6 to TRBJ2-2; D might be TRBD1 (6 bases). V lost 8 bases to trimming and J lost 6 bases, with 13 bases between them. The CDR3 consists of 13 residues. Germline V gene lookup returns CDR1 SGHVS and CDR2 FNYEAQ. The CDR3 protein is CASGQGGAGELFF. The DNA of the CDR3 is TGTGCCAGCGGGCAAGGGGGTGCCGGGGAGCTGTTTTTT.

This clone was recorded only once. The chain carries TRBV28 and TRBJ2-5; no clear D gene. V lost 6 bases, J lost 4 bases, and 6 bases lay in between. Germline CDR1 and CDR2: MDHEN and SYDVKM. There are 11 residues in the CDR3. The CDR3 coding sequence is TGTGCCAGCAGCAGTGGAGAGACCCAGTACTTC. It translates to CASSSGETQYF.

In regard to this clone: One end of the junction fails to match germline, which may point to a read error. The chain couples TRBV9 to TRBJ1-2, with TRBD1 matching 8 bases. The V gene's germline CDR1 is SGDLS and CDR2 YYNGEE. CDR3 length equals 12 residues. The chain's CDR3 is CASSAGQERSDF. CDR3 DNA sequence: TGTGCCAGCAGCGCGGGACAGGAACGCTCCGACTTC.

The V call is TRBV5-1, the J call TRBJ2-3, with unresolved D. Germline V gives CDR1 SGHRS, CDR2 YFSETQ. V was trimmed by 5 bases and J by 0 bases, leaving 7 bases between them. CDR3 length equals 13 residues. The CDR3 DNA reads TGCGCCAGCAGTTCTTTGAGCACAGATACGCAGTATTTT. As protein: CASSSLSTDTQYF.

The gene calls are TRBV30 and TRBJ1-1; D is ambiguous. Looked up from germline, CDR1 is GTSNPN and CDR2 is SVGIG (reference sequence). The germline V and J ends were trimmed by 1 base and 1 base, with 13 bases remaining between them. CDR3 length: 15 amino acids. CDR3 sequence (DNA): TGTGCCTGGAGTGCGAAGGTGACTAGGAACACTGAAGCTTTCTTT. Its protein product is CAWSAKVTRNTEAFF.

The J gene is TRBJ1-3, the V gene TRBV15; D is possibly TRBD1 (6 bases). V lost 1 base to trimming and J lost 4 bases, with 11 bases between them. Germline CDR1 reads LNHNV; CDR2 reads YYDKDF (reference sequence). This CDR3 has 15 residues. The CDR3 loop is CATSRGYGQGNTIYF. CDR3 DNA: TGTGCCACCAGCAGAGGTTATGGACAGGGAAACACCATATATTTT.

This clone has more than one count but fewer than ten. The rearrangement uses TRBV4-2 and TRBJ1-2, with 10 bases aligning to TRBD1. CDR3 length equals 17 residues. J was trimmed by 6 bases and V by 6 bases; bases with no gene match: 16. Germline lookup yields CDR1 LGHNA and CDR2 YNFKEQ. The CDR3 nucleotides read TGTGCCAGCAGAGACCACTCCGGGACAGGGGTACAAAATGGCTACACCTTC. Translating it yields CASRDHSGTGVQNGYTF.

V and J are TRBV6-5 and TRBJ2-6, with unresolved D. Germline values: CDR1 MNHEY, CDR2 SVGAGI. There are 12 residues in the CDR3. V lost 10 bases and J 1 base, leaving 5 bases between the germline ends. The CDR3: CATLSGANVLTF. The CDR3 DNA reads as TGTGCCACCCTATCTGGGGCCAACGTCCTGACTTTC.

The V call is TRBV6-4, the J call TRBJ2-1; TRBD2 aligns across 12 bases. V dropped 6 bases and J dropped 5; count of bases not matched to a gene: 5. Germline loops: CDR1 MRHNA, CDR2 SNTAGT. The CDR3 runs to 15 residues. DNA of the CDR3: TGTGCCAGCAGCCCTAGCGGGGGGGCGAACAATGAGCAGTTCTTC. Amino acid sequence: CASSPSGGANNEQFF.

The rearrangement joins TRBV28 to TRBJ1-1; 8 bases are a match to TRBD1. The CDR3 consists of 13 residues. The V segment lost 6 bases and the J segment 10 bases; nucleotides outside the gene matches: 10. The germline CDR1 and CDR2 sequences are MDHEN and SYDVKM. The chain's CDR3 is CASSLGQGFVAFF. The CDR3 bases are TGTGCCAGCAGCCTTGGACAGGGATTCGTAGCTTTCTTT.

The rearrangement uses TRBV7-8 and TRBJ2-1; D is perhaps TRBD1 (7 bases). Trimming stripped 5 bases from V and 5 bases from J, with 16 bases between. The CDR3 runs 15 residues. The germline CDR1 and CDR2 sequences are SGHVS and FQNEAQ. CDR3 sequence reads: CASSARQGGNNEQFF. The CDR3 DNA follows: TGTGCCAGCAGCGCCAGACAGGGAGGAAACAATGAGCAGTTCTTC.

The chain has TRBV7-9 and TRBJ2-7; 11 bases are shared with TRBD2. The V gene's germline CDR1 is SEHNR and CDR2 FQNEAQ (reference sequence). The ends lost 4 bases at V and 4 bases at J; junction bases unmatched: 6. CDR3 length equals 15 residues. In DNA, the CDR3 is TGTGCCAGCAGCTCTCGACTAGCGGGAAGGTACGAGCAGTACTTC. Translating gives CASSSRLAGRYEQYF.

The genes are TRBV28 and TRBJ1-5, with no clear D. The germline V and J ends were trimmed by 2 bases and 4 bases, with 6 bases remaining between them. The CDR3 totals 13 residues. The V gene's germline CDR1 is MDHEN and CDR2 SYDVKM. The CDR3 coding sequence is TGTGCCAGCAGTTTAATAGCGAATCAGCCCCAGCATTTT. The encoded protein is CASSLIANQPQHF.

This chain links TRBV20-1 with TRBJ1-1; D is uncertain. Germline CDR1 DFQATT, CDR2 SNEGSKA (reference sequence). The CDR3 spans 11 residues. Deletions cut 5 bases from V and 6 bases from J, with 10 bases between. In DNA, the CDR3 is TGCAGTGCTTTTGGCCAGGCTGAAGCTTTCTTT. The encoded protein is CSAFGQAEAFF.

The chain joins TRBV19 to TRBJ2-6, with D hard to call. The germline V gene encodes CDR1 LNHDA and CDR2 SQIVND (reference sequence). V gave up 1 base and J gave up 0 bases, with 4 bases separating them. There are 15 residues in the CDR3. CDR3 protein: CASSIGNSGANVLTF. Written as DNA, the CDR3 is TGTGCCAGTAGTATAGGTAACTCTGGGGCCAACGTCCTGACTTTC.

The chain combines TRBV14 with TRBJ2-1; 11 bases fit TRBD2. The CDR3 has 15 amino acids. Germline V gene data show CDR1 as SGHDN and CDR2 as FVKESK. The ends lost 1 base at V and 9 bases at J; junction bases unmatched: 5. In DNA form, the CDR3 reads TGTGCCAGCAGCCAAGCGTCTAGCGGGAGGTCTGAGCAGTTCTTC. Its translation: CASSQASSGRSEQFF.

The chain links TRBV2 to TRBJ2-6; D may be TRBD1 (5 bases). Between the trimmed V and J ends, which lost 7 bases and 2 bases, there was a span of 12 bases. The length of the CDR3 is 15 residues. Germline V gene lookup returns CDR1 SNHLY and CDR2 FYNNEI. The CDR3 nucleotides are TGTGCCAGCACCCTGGACAAGACTGGGGCCAACGTCCTGACTTTC. It codes for CASTLDKTGANVLTF.

V usage is TRBV4-1 and J usage is TRBJ2-5; no clear D gene. The CDR3 totals 14 residues. CDR1 and CDR2 from the germline V gene are MGHRA and YSYEKL. V was pared by 0 bases and J by 1 base, with 6 bases between. CDR3 in amino acids: CASSQEWLQETQYF. Written as DNA, the CDR3 is TGCGCCAGCAGCCAAGAGTGGCTCCAAGAGACCCAGTACTTC.

This clone was seen once. The CDR3 DNA sequence: TGTGCCAGCAGCCCGGGACAGGGGGCTTTCTACGAGCAGTACTTC. The encoded protein is CASSPGQGAFYEQYF. This chain uses TRBV5-4 with TRBJ2-7; 12 bases align to TRBD1. After removal of 4 bases from V and 3 bases from J, the junction contained 5 bases not matched to a gene. Germline CDR1 and CDR2: SGHNT and YYREEE (reference sequence). This CDR3 is 15 amino acids long.